This passage covers 8 T cell receptor beta chains from one sample sequenced in a study of cytomegalovirus exposure and HLA in healthy donors. It was with 60 Vbeta and 13 Jbeta primers that the PCR ran. Sequenced by immunoSEQ multiplex PCR; TCRdb stores in-frame clones only, minus some. The table has roughly 140,000 clones, about 80% seen once. The sample consisted of PBMCs. These receptors originate from a man aged 30 to 39 in good health and CMV-seropositive.

The gene calls are TRBV27 and TRBJ1-2; possible D gene TRBD1, 6 bases. In germline, CDR1 is MNHEY, CDR2 SMNVEV (reference sequence). This CDR3 has 13 residues. V lost 3 bases to trimming and J lost 7 bases, with 12 bases between them. As DNA, the CDR3 is TGTGCCAGCAGTTTGCCGGGGGGCGGTGGCTACACCTTC. Translating it yields CASSLPGGGGYTF.

V gene TRBV19 combines with J gene TRBJ2-5; D not certain. This CDR3 spans 14 amino acids. Germline assignment: CDR1 LNHDA and CDR2 SQIVND (reference sequence). The germline V and J ends were trimmed by 3 bases and 5 bases, with 13 bases remaining between them. The CDR3 DNA reads as TGTGCCAGTAGTATGACTCAGCCAGCGGAGACCCAGTACTTC. It is translated as CASSMTQPAETQYF. The full variable domain, in which reference TRBV19 and TRBJ2-5 provide the parts outside the CDR3, is DGGITQSPKYLFRKEGQNVTLSCEQNLNHDAMYWYRQDPGQGLRLIYYSQIVNDFQKGDIAEGYSVSREKKESFPLTVTSAQKNPTAFYLCASSMTQPAETQYFGPGTRLLVL.

V is TRBV2 and J is TRBJ1-5; 7 nucleotides line up with TRBD1. Germline V CDR1 and CDR2: SNHLY, FYNNEI. CDR3 length: 14 residues. J lost 1 base, V lost 7 bases, and 4 bases had no gene match. The CDR3, as DNA: TGTGCCAGCATCAAGGACAGGAGCAATCAGCCCCAGCATTTT. Its protein product is CASIKDRSNQPQHF.

V usage is TRBV2 and J usage is TRBJ1-1, with 10 bases identical to TRBD1. The length of the CDR3 is 14 residues. Germline V gives CDR1 SNHLY, CDR2 FYNNEI. V was clipped by 6 bases and J by 7 bases; unmatched bases: 8. CDR3 coding DNA: TGTGCCAGCAGGTGGACAGGGGGGGAGAGTGAAGCTTTCTTT. Protein: CASRWTGGESEAFF.

Concerning this clone itself: The junction differs from germline at one of its ends, possibly a read error. The V call is TRBV7-9, the J call TRBJ1-5; D unclear. Looked up from germline, CDR1 is SEHNR and CDR2 is FQNEAQ (reference sequence). The CDR3 covers 15 residues. For the CDR3, the DNA is TGTTCCAGCAGCTCCACCGAGGTCGATTATCAGCCCCAGCATTTT. This gives the protein CSSSSTEVDYQPQHF. The whole variable domain, filled in from reference TRBV7-9 and TRBJ1-5, reads DTGVSQNPRHKITKRGQNVTFRCDPISEHNRLYWYRQTLGQGPEFLTYFQNEAQLEKSRLLSDRFSAERPKGSFSTLEIQRTEQGDSAMYLCSSSSTEVDYQPQHFGDGTRLSIL.

The chain is built from TRBV12-5 and TRBJ2-3; D is undetermined. The CDR3 covers 16 residues. The germline V gene has CDR1 LGHNT and CDR2 FRNRAP. Trimming pared 1 base from V and 4 bases from J, leaving 15 bases between. The CDR3 reads CASGLGLAQGADTQYF. The CDR3 DNA is TGTGCTAGTGGTTTGGGATTAGCCCAAGGCGCAGATACGCAGTATTTT.

The chain uses TRBV28 and TRBJ1-5; no definite D call. This CDR3 has 12 residues. Germline-derived CDR1 and CDR2 are MDHEN and SYDVKM. V dropped 9 bases and J dropped 3 bases, with 9 bases sitting between them. CDR3 sequence (DNA): TGTGCCAGTCAGGCGCCCAATCAGCCCCAGCATTTT. It translates to CASQAPNQPQHF.

V and J are TRBV28 and TRBJ1-1; D uncertain. The CDR3 sequence is 14 residues long. The germline V gene encodes CDR1 MDHEN and CDR2 SYDVKM. Trimming took 7 bases from V and 2 from J, leaving 14 bases between them. The CDR3 DNA follows: TGTGCCAGCAAGTCCTTTACAGTTAACACTGAAGCTTTCTTT. Encoded protein: CASKSFTVNTEAFF.